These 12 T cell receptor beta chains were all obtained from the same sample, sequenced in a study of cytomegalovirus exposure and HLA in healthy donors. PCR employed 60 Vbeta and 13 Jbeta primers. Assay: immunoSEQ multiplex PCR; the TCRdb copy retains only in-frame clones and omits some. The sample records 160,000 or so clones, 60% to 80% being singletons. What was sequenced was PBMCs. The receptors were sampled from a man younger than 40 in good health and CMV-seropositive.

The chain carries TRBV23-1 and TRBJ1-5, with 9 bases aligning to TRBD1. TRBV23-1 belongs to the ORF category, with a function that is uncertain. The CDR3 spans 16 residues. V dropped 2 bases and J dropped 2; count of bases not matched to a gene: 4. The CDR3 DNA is TGCGCCAGCAGTCAAGGGGACAGGGAGGGCAATCAGCCCCAGCATTTT. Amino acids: CASSQGDREGNQPQHF.

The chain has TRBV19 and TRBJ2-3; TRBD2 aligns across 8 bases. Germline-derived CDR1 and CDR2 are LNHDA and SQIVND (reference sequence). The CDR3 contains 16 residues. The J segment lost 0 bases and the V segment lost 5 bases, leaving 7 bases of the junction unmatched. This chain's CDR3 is CASSSLLAVSTDTQYF. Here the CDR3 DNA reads TGTGCCAGTAGTTCCCTACTAGCGGTGAGCACAGATACGCAGTATTTT. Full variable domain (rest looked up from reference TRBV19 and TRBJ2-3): DGGITQSPKYLFRKEGQNVTLSCEQNLNHDAMYWYRQDPGQGLRLIYYSQIVNDFQKGDIAEGYSVSREKKESFPLTVTSAQKNPTAFYLCASSSLLAVSTDTQYFGPGTRLTVL.

For the CDR3, the DNA is TGTGCCAGCAGCTGGGACAGGGACCACGAGCAGTACTTC. Its protein is CASSWDRDHEQYF. V gene TRBV2 combines with J gene TRBJ2-7; TRBD1 agrees at 9 bases. In germline, CDR1 is SNHLY, CDR2 FYNNEI. The CDR3 has 13 residues. Trimming removed 6 bases from V and 5 bases from J; junction bases left unmatched: 5.

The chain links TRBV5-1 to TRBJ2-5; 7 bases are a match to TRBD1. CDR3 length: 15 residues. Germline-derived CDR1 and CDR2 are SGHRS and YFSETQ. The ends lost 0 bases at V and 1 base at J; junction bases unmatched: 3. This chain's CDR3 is CASSLGQGVQETQYF. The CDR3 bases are TGCGCCAGCAGCTTGGGACAGGGCGTCCAAGAGACCCAGTACTTC. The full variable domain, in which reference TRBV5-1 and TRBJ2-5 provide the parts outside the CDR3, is KAGVTQTPRYLIKTRGQQVTLSCSPISGHRSVSWYQQTPGQGLQFLFEYFSETQRNKGNFPGRFSGRQFSNSRSEMNVSTLELGDSALYLCASSLGQGVQETQYFGPGTRLLVL.

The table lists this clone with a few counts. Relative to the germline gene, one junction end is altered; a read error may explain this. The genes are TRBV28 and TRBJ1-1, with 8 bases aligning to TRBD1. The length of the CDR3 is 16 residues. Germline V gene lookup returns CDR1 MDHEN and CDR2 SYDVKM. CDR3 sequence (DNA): TGTGCCAGCGGTTTGACAGGGGCAGGAAGGGGCACTGAAGCTTTCTTT. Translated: CASGLTGAGRGTEAFF.

This CDR3 reads CASRSQGGNYEQYF. CDR3 coding DNA: TGTGCCAGCAGGTCACAGGGGGGGAACTACGAGCAGTACTTC. The chain carries TRBV28 and TRBJ2-7; D may be TRBD1 (8 bases). The V gene's germline CDR1 is MDHEN and CDR2 SYDVKM. The CDR3 consists of 14 residues. V was pared by 6 bases and J by 3 bases, with 15 bases between.

CDR3 residues: CASTRDNSPDTQYF. CDR3 bases: TGTGCCAGCACCCGGGACAATTCTCCAGATACGCAGTATTTT. V usage is TRBV2 and J usage is TRBJ2-3; D possibly corresponds to TRBD1 (6 bases). Germline V lookup: CDR1 SNHLY, CDR2 FYNNEI. The CDR3 contains 14 residues. Trimming cost V 7 bases and J 4 bases, with 15 bases left between them.

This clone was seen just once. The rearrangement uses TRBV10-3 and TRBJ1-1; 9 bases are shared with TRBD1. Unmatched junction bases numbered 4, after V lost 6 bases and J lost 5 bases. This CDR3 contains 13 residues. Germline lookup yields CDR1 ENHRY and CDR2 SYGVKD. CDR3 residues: CAISQTGGTEAFF. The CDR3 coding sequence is TGTGCCATCAGCCAGACAGGGGGGACTGAAGCTTTCTTT.

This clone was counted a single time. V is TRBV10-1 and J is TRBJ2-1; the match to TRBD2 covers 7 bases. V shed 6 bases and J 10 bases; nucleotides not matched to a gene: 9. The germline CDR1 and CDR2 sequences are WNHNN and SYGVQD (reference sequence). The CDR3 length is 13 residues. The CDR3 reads CASSPPGGPEQFF. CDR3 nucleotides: TGCGCCAGCAGCCCTCCGGGGGGTCCCGAGCAGTTCTTC.

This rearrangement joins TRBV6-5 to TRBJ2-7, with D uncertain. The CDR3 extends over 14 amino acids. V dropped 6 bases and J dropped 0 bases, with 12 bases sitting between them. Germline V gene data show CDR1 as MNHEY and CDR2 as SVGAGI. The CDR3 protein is CASSSAWSSYEQYF. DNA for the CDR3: TGTGCCAGCAGCTCGGCCTGGAGCTCCTACGAGCAGTACTTC.

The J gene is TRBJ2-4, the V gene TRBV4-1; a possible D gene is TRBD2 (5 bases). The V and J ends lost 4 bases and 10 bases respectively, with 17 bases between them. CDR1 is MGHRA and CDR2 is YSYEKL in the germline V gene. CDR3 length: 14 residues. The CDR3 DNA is TGCGCCAGCAGCCCGGGCGGGTCTACTCTTATTCAGTACTTC. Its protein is CASSPGGSTLIQYF.

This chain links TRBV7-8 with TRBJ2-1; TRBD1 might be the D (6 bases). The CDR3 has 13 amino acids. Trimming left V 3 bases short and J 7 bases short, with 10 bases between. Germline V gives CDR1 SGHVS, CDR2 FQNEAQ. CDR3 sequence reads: CASSFAGTNEQFF. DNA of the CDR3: TGTGCCAGCAGCTTTGCCGGGACAAATGAGCAGTTCTTC.